The clone carrying this TCR beta chain was observed a few times. The data derive from a study of patients and donors after allogeneic stem cell transplantation. TCRdb re-called the RT-PCR reads with MiXCR, one entry per CDR3 protein. Here the sample spans 900,000 to 1,000,000 distinct CDR3 sequences, more than 15% being singletons. The CDR3 spans 15 residues. The germline CDR1 and CDR2 sequences are SGHRS and YFSETQ. Trimming at V came to 3 bases and at J to 7 bases, leaving 10 bases not matched to a gene. The sequence was collected from a human donor who was either an allogeneic HSCT recipient or a stem cell or donor lymphocyte infusion donor (not recorded which). It is not recorded whose cells these are; they may come from a transplant donor. The specimen sequenced was blood, either unsorted or a sorted T cell fraction (not recorded which). The chain employs TRBV5-1 and TRBJ2-7; TRBD2 agrees at 10 bases. CDR3 in amino acids: CASSSGLAKYKEQYF. CDR3 in DNA: TGCGCCAGCAGCTCGGGACTAGCGAAGTACAAGGAGCAGTACTTC.